Listed below are T cell receptor beta chains from one sample, sequenced in a study of CD8 T cells in ankylosing spondylitis. TCRdb reprocessed the 5' RACE reads via MiXCR and lists one record per CDR3 protein. Among 450,000 to 550,000 distinct CDR3 sequences listed, roughly 5% were seen once. Sequencing input: blood, either unsorted or a sorted T cell fraction (not recorded which). All receptors derive from a male donor with ankylosing spondylitis. CDR3s leave out the opening cysteine and the closing phenylalanine or tryptophan. Fields, in order: D gene, V gene, J gene, CDR3 protein. The D gene is left open where the match is weak.

D: NA
V: TRBV28
J: TRBJ1-1
CDR3: ASSFSAQNTEAF

D: NA
V: TRBV18
J: TRBJ2-2
CDR3: ASSPGKVNTGELF

D: TRBD1
V: TRBV4-3
J: TRBJ1-2
CDR3: ASSQTYSGTGKKST

D: NA
V: TRBV27
J: TRBJ2-2
CDR3: ASSLRGARTGELF

D: TRBD2
V: TRBV29-1
J: TRBJ2-1
CDR3: SVQRERTYNEQF

D: NA
V: TRBV29-1
J: TRBJ1-1
CDR3: SASSPGLEAF

D: NA
V: TRBV20-1
J: TRBJ1-5
CDR3: SATVWGRGNQPQH

D: NA
V: TRBV7-6
J: TRBJ1-3
CDR3: ASSTYQSSGNTIY

D: TRBD2
V: TRBV12-3/TRBV12-4
J: TRBJ2-5
CDR3: ASSHRLAGGQETQY

D: NA
V: TRBV7-6
J: TRBJ2-2
CDR3: ASRLPGHLTGELF

D: TRBD1
V: TRBV11-2
J: TRBJ2-1
CDR3: ASSRDRDHEQF

D: TRBD1
V: TRBV6-5
J: TRBJ1-2
CDR3: ASSYQGVPSYGYT

D: TRBD2
V: TRBV6-1
J: TRBJ2-7
CDR3: ASSRLAGRYEQY

D: NA
V: TRBV29-1
J: TRBJ2-4
CDR3: SARGLRAGNIQY